A selection of T cell receptor beta chains follows, all from one sample in a study of OX40 agonist ivuxolimab in advanced cancers. The assay was immunoSEQ multiplex PCR, and TCRdb's table has in-frame clones only and misses some. The sample holds approximately 88,000 clones, nearly 90% seen once. Source: CD4+ or CD8+ T cells sorted from blood, taken in a trial of the OX40 agonist ivuxolimab. These receptors were taken from an adult with an advanced solid tumor such as melanoma, head and neck, liver or kidney cancer. Each CDR3 is given without its conserved first and last residue.

TRBJ1-2,TRBV19,ASSLVRAGGYT
TRBJ1-1,TRBV6-5,ASRSEVVSEAF
TRBJ2-7,TRBV27,ASSHTGLGGYEQY
TRBJ1-2,TRBV7-2,ASSLVSREGGYT
TRBJ2-1,TRBV4-1,ASSHIRGKQF
TRBJ2-1,TRBV5-5,ASSPLAGGSYNEQF
TRBJ2-7,TRBV5-6,ASSLTGHEDYEQY
TRBJ1-2,TRBV11-3,ASSLDLKSGANYGYT
TRBJ2-2,TRBV2,ASSFSGGNTGELF
TRBJ1-3,TRBV5-6,ASSIRTVSGNTIY
TRBJ2-1,TRBV15,ATSSAPLQDEQF
TRBJ1-5,TRBV29-1,SVAGMGNQPQH
TRBJ2-4,TRBV9,ASSVGSGRWNIQY
TRBJ1-5,TRBV18,ASSPRDNQPQH
TRBJ1-2,TRBV13,ASRRNQGGYT
TRBJ1-2,TRBV6-1,ASSADGSGYGYT
TRBJ1-1,TRBV6-5,ASRPLGTGKTEAF
TRBJ1-3,TRBV7-2,ASSRASQGTGNTIY
TRBJ2-1,TRBV28,ASSLMGPKNEQF
TRBJ1-1,TRBV7-2,ASSLANRNTEAF
TRBJ1-5,TRBV6-5,ASSRQGGNQPQH
TRBJ2-5,TRBV2,ASRGTSGSRGETQY
TRBJ1-3,TRBV11-2,ASSTSGNTIY
TRBJ2-1,TRBV7-9,ASSLSDRRSNEQF
TRBJ2-2,TRBV5-4,ASSLEFTGELF
TRBJ2-3,TRBV7-9,ASSLVGLAQY
TRBJ2-3,TRBV6-6,ASSSPTSRADTQY
TRBJ1-5,TRBV19,ASSTNSNQPQH
TRBJ1-1,TRBV6-5,ASSRELKGTEAF
TRBJ2-5,TRBV6-5,ASSYHRDTAKETQY
TRBJ1-1,TRBV10-3,AISGQPNTEAF
TRBJ1-3,TRBV7-8,ASSPRTGSGNTIY
TRBJ1-3,TRBV2,ASSARPGGHSGNTIY
TRBJ1-2,TRBV7-9,ASSRGFGYT
TRBJ2-3,TRBV29-1,SVKSGAGTDTQY
TRBJ2-2,TRBV7-6,ASSPDREGSTGELF
TRBJ1-1,TRBV4-1,ASSPKTPGQGVTEAF
TRBJ2-1,TRBV9,ASSVVDLAANEQF
TRBJ2-7,TRBV6-1,ASSESGLAGYREY